These 26 T cell receptor beta chains were all obtained from the same sample, sequenced in a study of blood T cell repertoires in COVID-19. TCRdb's table, derived via immunoSEQ multiplex PCR, lists solely in-frame clones and lacks some. The data hold approximately 15,000 clones, with around 67% observed a single time. Sequenced material: peripheral blood. The receptors come from a boy aged 2 to 9 with active or convalescent COVID-19.

This clone qualifies as medium-sized. V usage is TRBV30 and J usage is TRBJ2-5; D is perhaps TRBD2 (5 bases). Trimming pared 2 bases from V and 4 bases from J, leaving 17 bases between. The CDR3 totals 15 residues. Germline CDR1 GTSNPN, CDR2 SVGIG (reference sequence). The CDR3 region is CAWSRPNAAGETQYF. In DNA, the CDR3 is TGTGCCTGGAGTCGCCCTAACGCGGCGGGAGAGACCCAGTACTTC.

The chain uses TRBV30 and TRBJ1-4, with D uncertain. The germline CDR1 and CDR2 sequences are GTSNPN and SVGIG (reference sequence). Deletions cut 0 bases from V and 8 bases from J, with 13 bases between. The CDR3 loop spans 14 amino acids. Written as DNA, the CDR3 is TGTGCCTGGAGTGTACGGGGAAATGGGGAAAAACTGTTTTTT. Amino acids: CAWSVRGNGEKLFF.

CDR3 amino acids: CASSPSPSYEQYV. CDR3 in DNA: TGTGCCAGCAGCCCAAGCCCCTCGTACGAGCAGTACGTC. The rearrangement joins TRBV7-2 to TRBJ2-7; D gene uncertain. Trimming took 5 bases from V and 4 from J, leaving 12 bases between them. This CDR3 contains 13 residues. Germline V lookup: CDR1 SGHTA, CDR2 FQGNSA.

The rearrangement links TRBV11-2 to TRBJ2-5, with 13 bases that match TRBD2. Germline values: CDR1 SGHAT, CDR2 FQNNGV. Unmatched junction bases numbered 3, after V lost 6 bases and J lost 5 bases. The CDR3 runs 14 residues. The CDR3 region is CASRGTSGIETQYF. The CDR3 nucleotides are TGTGCCAGCAGGGGGACTAGCGGGATTGAGACCCAGTACTTC.

The chain couples TRBV6-5 to TRBJ2-5; TRBD1 matches 8 bases. This CDR3 is 15 amino acids long. V was pared by 1 base and J by 3 bases, with 4 bases of the junction left unmatched. Germline V gene sequence: CDR1 MNHEY, CDR2 SVGAGI. The CDR3 spells CASSYWNRGEETQYF. CDR3 nucleotide sequence: TGTGCCAGCAGTTACTGGAACAGGGGGGAAGAGACCCAGTACTTC.

A few counts support this clone. The chain combines TRBV5-1 with TRBJ1-6, with 8 bases fitting TRBD1. V was clipped by 1 base and J by 8 bases; unmatched bases: 5. Germline values: CDR1 SGHRS, CDR2 YFSETQ. This CDR3 comprises 15 residues. CDR3 DNA sequence: TGCGCCAGCAGCTTGCACGGGACAGGTGATTCACCCCTCCACTTT. This sequence encodes CASSLHGTGDSPLHF.

The V call is TRBV28, the J call TRBJ1-5; TRBD1 agrees at 10 bases. Trimming took 7 bases from V and 0 from J; bases not matched to a gene: 15. The germline gives CDR1 MDHEN, CDR2 SYDVKM. There are 19 residues in the CDR3. The DNA of the CDR3 is TGTGCCAGCAAACCACAGGACAGGGGGAGTGAGGATAGCAATCAGCCCCAGCATTTT. This encodes CASKPQDRGSEDSNQPQHF. Looking up the rest from reference TRBV28 and TRBJ1-5 gives the full variable domain: DVKVTQSSRYLVKRTGEKVFLECVQDMDHENMFWYRQDPGLGLRLIYFSYDVKMKEKGDIPEGYSVSREKKERFSLILESASTNQTSMYLCASKPQDRGSEDSNQPQHFGDGTRLSIL.

This sequence joins TRBV2 and TRBJ1-2; the D is unclear. This CDR3 spans 14 amino acids. Germline V lookup: CDR1 SNHLY, CDR2 FYNNEI. V shed 8 bases and J shed 4 bases, with 17 bases lying between them. The CDR3, as DNA: TGTGCCAGCTCCTCGGATGCGACTATCTATGGCTACACCTTC. This gives the protein CASSSDATIYGYTF. Variable domain in full (rest from reference TRBV2 and TRBJ1-2): EPEVTQTPSHQVTQMGQEVILRCVPISNHLYFYWYRQILGQKVEFLVSFYNNEISEKSEIFDDQFSVERPDGSNFTLKIRSTKLEDSAMYFCASSSDATIYGYTFGSGTRLTVV.

This rearrangement joins TRBV4-3 to TRBJ2-5; 7 bases match TRBD2. With 1 base clipped from V and 5 bases from J, the junction kept 1 base outside the gene matches. Germline loops: CDR1 LGHNA, CDR2 YSLEER. The length of the CDR3 is 13 residues. In nucleotides, the CDR3 is TGCGCCAGCAGCCAAGGGGGAGGGGAGACCCAGTACTTC. This sequence encodes CASSQGGGETQYF.

The chain joins TRBV7-9 to TRBJ1-2; D might be TRBD1 (5 bases). With 2 bases removed from V and 5 bases from J, the gap between germline ends came to 18 bases. CDR1 and CDR2 from the germline V gene are SEHNR and FQNEAQ (reference sequence). The CDR3 contains 16 residues. The CDR3 here is CASSLSGDVIAYGYTF. CDR3 sequence (DNA): TGTGCCAGCAGCTTAAGCGGGGACGTTATTGCGTATGGCTACACCTTC.

This clone was seen a handful of times. The chain carries TRBV6-5 and TRBJ1-5; 7 nucleotides align to TRBD1. CDR1 is MNHEY and CDR2 is SVGAGI in the germline V gene. The junction had 3 bases not matched to a gene; V was cut back by 7 bases and J by 0 bases. The CDR3 has 14 amino acids. The CDR3 DNA sequence: TGTGCCAGCACTCAGGGGGGTAGCAATCAGCCCCAGCATTTT. It codes for CASTQGGSNQPQHF.

This clone has more than one count but fewer than ten. The V call is TRBV7-2, the J call TRBJ2-5; TRBD2 matches 16 bases. J lost 9 bases, V lost 3 bases, and 13 bases had no gene match. This CDR3 has 18 residues. Germline CDR1 reads SGHTA; CDR2 reads FQGNSA. The CDR3 sequence is CASSFTGTSGRAWYPQYF. The CDR3 coding sequence is TGTGCCAGCAGCTTCACTGGGACTAGCGGGAGGGCCTGGTATCCCCAGTACTTC.

The chain couples TRBV18 to TRBJ2-1, with 10 bases matching TRBD2. The CDR3 totals 19 residues. V dropped 6 bases and J dropped 0; count of bases not matched to a gene: 14. The germline gives CDR1 KGHSH, CDR2 LQKENI. DNA of the CDR3: TGTGCCAGCTCCCGGCCCAGACTAGCGGGTTCCTTCTCCTACAATGAGCAGTTCTTC. The encoded protein is CASSRPRLAGSFSYNEQFF.

J is TRBJ2-3 and V is TRBV5-1; TRBD2 matches at 9 bases. V gave up 2 bases and J gave up 7 bases; unmatched junction bases: 11. The germline gives CDR1 SGHRS, CDR2 YFSETQ. This CDR3 comprises 16 residues. The CDR3 nucleotides are TGCGCCAGCAGCTTATCTCCGGGACTAGCTGCGAATACGCAGTATTTT. Translated, it gives CASSLSPGLAANTQYF.

This CDR3 is CASSFRGLAAYEQYF. The CDR3 DNA follows: TGCGCCAGCAGTTTCAGAGGACTAGCGGCCTACGAGCAGTACTTC. This chain uses TRBV5-1 with TRBJ2-7; TRBD2 matches at 10 bases. This CDR3 comprises 15 residues. V lost 5 bases, J lost 2 bases, and 7 bases stayed unmatched. The germline gives CDR1 SGHRS, CDR2 YFSETQ. The full variable domain, in which reference TRBV5-1 and TRBJ2-7 provide the parts outside the CDR3, is KAGVTQTPRYLIKTRGQQVTLSCSPISGHRSVSWYQQTPGQGLQFLFEYFSETQRNKGNFPGRFSGRQFSNSRSEMNVSTLELGDSALYLCASSFRGLAAYEQYFGPGTRLTVT.

A single count supports this clone. The rearrangement uses TRBV15 and TRBJ1-2; no definite D call. Germline CDR1 LNHNV, CDR2 YYDKDF (reference sequence). There are 12 residues in the CDR3. Between the trimmed V and J ends, which lost 7 bases and 1 base, there was a span of 7 bases. The DNA of the CDR3 is TGTGCCACCACATCAGTTAACTATGGCTACACCTTC. Amino acid sequence: CATTSVNYGYTF.

The chain is built from TRBV19 and TRBJ1-3, with 9 bases that match TRBD1. V lost 6 bases to trimming and J lost 2 bases; unmatched junction nucleotides: 8. The CDR3 contains 16 residues. Germline CDR1 reads LNHDA; CDR2 reads SQIVND (reference sequence). CDR3 bases: TGTGCCAGTAGCAAGTCGCGACAGGGGGCTGGAAACACCATATATTTT. Translating gives CASSKSRQGAGNTIYF.

The chain links TRBV29-1 to TRBJ1-2; 7 nucleotides agree with TRBD1. V was clipped by 4 bases and J by 5 bases; unmatched bases: 4. Germline values: CDR1 SQVTM, CDR2 ANQGSEA. CDR3 length: 12 residues. The CDR3 nucleotides are TGCAGCGTTGCACAGGGGCGGTATGGCTACACCTTC. Amino acids: CSVAQGRYGYTF.

The chain uses TRBV20-1 and TRBJ2-7; the D gene is possibly TRBD1 (6 bases). The CDR3 consists of 11 residues. Trimming shortened V by 1 base and J by 6 bases, and 7 bases separated the two germline ends. Germline V gives CDR1 DFQATT, CDR2 SNEGSKA (reference sequence). CDR3 sequence reads: CSARAGAEQYV. In DNA, the CDR3 is TGCAGTGCTAGAGCAGGGGCCGAGCAGTACGTC.

The gene calls are TRBV9 and TRBJ2-1, with TRBD2 identical over 11 bases. V shed 1 base and J 4 bases; nucleotides not matched to a gene: 10. Germline V gene sequence: CDR1 SGDLS, CDR2 YYNGEE. The CDR3 length is 18 residues. The CDR3 spells CASSVRLAGGPGYNEQFF. CDR3 nucleotide sequence: TGTGCCAGCAGCGTAAGGCTAGCGGGAGGTCCAGGGTACAATGAGCAGTTCTTC.

The chain recombines TRBV2 with TRBJ1-2; D is unclear. Trimming shortened V by 8 bases and J by 7 bases, and 17 bases separated the two germline ends. Germline loops: CDR1 SNHLY, CDR2 FYNNEI. The CDR3 has 13 residues. The CDR3 here is CASLANNPSGYTF. CDR3 DNA sequence: TGTGCCAGCCTCGCGAACAACCCTAGTGGCTACACCTTC.

The chain recombines TRBV3-1 (or the pseudogene TRBV3-2) with TRBJ1-2; weak D call: TRBD1 (5 bases). The V end was cut by 3 bases, the J end by 9 bases, with 20 bases between. The CDR3 loop spans 15 amino acids. Germline-derived CDR1 and CDR2 are LGHDT and YNNKEL (reference sequence). For the CDR3, the DNA is TGTGCCAGCAGCCAGGGGGGGGGTCCGTCTTCGAGCTACACCTTC. It codes for CASSQGGGPSSSYTF.

V is TRBV10-3 and J is TRBJ1-1; tentative D call: TRBD1 (6 bases). Germline V gives CDR1 ENHRY, CDR2 SYGVKD. Trimming pared 6 bases from V and 4 bases from J, leaving 15 bases between. This CDR3 has 14 amino acids. Written as DNA, the CDR3 is TGTGCCATCAGGGGACTAAGGGGGAGCACTGAAGCTTTCTTT. This codes for CAIRGLRGSTEAFF.

The V call is TRBV11-2, the J call TRBJ1-1; possibly TRBD1 for D (6 bases). Per germline, CDR1 SGHAT and CDR2 FQNNGV. This CDR3 region has 14 residues. Deletions cut 0 bases from V and 8 bases from J, with 13 bases between. The CDR3 loop is CASSLDGGALEAFF. The CDR3 DNA follows: TGTGCCAGCAGCTTAGATGGGGGGGCTTTAGAAGCTTTCTTT. Filled out from reference TRBV11-2 and TRBJ1-1, the complete variable domain reads EAGVAQSPRYKIIEKRQSVAFWCNPISGHATLYWYQQILGQGPKLLIQFQNNGVVDDSQLPKDRFSAERLKGVDSTLKIQPAKLEDSAVYLCASSLDGGALEAFFGQGTRLTVV.

The chain couples TRBV4-1 to TRBJ2-7; 16 bases match TRBD2. Germline-derived CDR1 and CDR2 are MGHRA and YSYEKL. CDR3 length equals 17 residues. J lost 5 bases, V lost 4 bases, and 8 bases had no gene match. The CDR3 loop reads CASSPGLAGGPRHEQYF. In nucleotides, the CDR3 is TGCGCCAGCAGCCCGGGACTAGCGGGAGGGCCAAGACACGAGCAGTACTTC.

In its sample, this clone was seen a few times. V usage is TRBV2 and J usage is TRBJ2-1; 14 bases match TRBD2. CDR3 size: 19 residues. V shed 7 bases, J shed 0 bases, and the junction held 11 bases outside the gene matches. The germline CDR1 and CDR2 sequences are SNHLY and FYNNEI. CDR3 in DNA: TGTGCCAGCACTTTAGGACTAGCGGGGGGACTCACCTCCTACAATGAGCAGTTCTTC. It yields the protein CASTLGLAGGLTSYNEQFF.